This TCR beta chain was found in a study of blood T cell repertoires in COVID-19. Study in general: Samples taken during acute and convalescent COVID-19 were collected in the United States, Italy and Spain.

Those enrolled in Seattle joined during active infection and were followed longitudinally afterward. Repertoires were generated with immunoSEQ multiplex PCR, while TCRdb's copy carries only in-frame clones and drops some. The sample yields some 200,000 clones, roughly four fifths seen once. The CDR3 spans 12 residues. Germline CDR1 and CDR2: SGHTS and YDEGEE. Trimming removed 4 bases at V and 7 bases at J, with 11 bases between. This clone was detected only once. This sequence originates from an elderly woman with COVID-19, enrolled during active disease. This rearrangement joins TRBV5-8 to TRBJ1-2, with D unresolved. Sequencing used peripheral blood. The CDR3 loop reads CASSREGSGYTF. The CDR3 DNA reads TGTGCCAGCAGCCGGGAGGGCTCTGGCTACACCTTC.